This T cell receptor beta chain was sequenced during a study of T cell repertoires in cytomegalovirus infection. General study results and limits: In two of eight donors, the top clonotype was HLA-C-restricted CMV-specific.

TCRdb processed the reads anew with MiXCR; each CDR3 protein has one entry. The repertoire consists of 71,000 or so distinct CDR3 sequences, with 20% to 25% occurring once and the leading ten covering about 72%. This clonotype has only a few counts. Antigen unknown. The receptor was derived from a human donor in good health (CMV status not recorded). Some clones in this sample may be carry-over from other donors' samples. This specimen was CD8+ T cells from cultured PBMCs, taken from culture after CMV antigen stimulation.

Here the CDR3 DNA reads TGTGCCAGCAGTTTAGGAAGGCACTCCTACGAGCAGTACTTC. This gives the protein CASSLGRHSYEQYF. The chain uses TRBV27 and TRBJ2-7; no reliable D call. This CDR3 has 14 residues. Per germline, CDR1 MNHEY and CDR2 SMNVEV (reference sequence). Trimming cost V 2 bases and J 0 bases, with 8 bases left between them.